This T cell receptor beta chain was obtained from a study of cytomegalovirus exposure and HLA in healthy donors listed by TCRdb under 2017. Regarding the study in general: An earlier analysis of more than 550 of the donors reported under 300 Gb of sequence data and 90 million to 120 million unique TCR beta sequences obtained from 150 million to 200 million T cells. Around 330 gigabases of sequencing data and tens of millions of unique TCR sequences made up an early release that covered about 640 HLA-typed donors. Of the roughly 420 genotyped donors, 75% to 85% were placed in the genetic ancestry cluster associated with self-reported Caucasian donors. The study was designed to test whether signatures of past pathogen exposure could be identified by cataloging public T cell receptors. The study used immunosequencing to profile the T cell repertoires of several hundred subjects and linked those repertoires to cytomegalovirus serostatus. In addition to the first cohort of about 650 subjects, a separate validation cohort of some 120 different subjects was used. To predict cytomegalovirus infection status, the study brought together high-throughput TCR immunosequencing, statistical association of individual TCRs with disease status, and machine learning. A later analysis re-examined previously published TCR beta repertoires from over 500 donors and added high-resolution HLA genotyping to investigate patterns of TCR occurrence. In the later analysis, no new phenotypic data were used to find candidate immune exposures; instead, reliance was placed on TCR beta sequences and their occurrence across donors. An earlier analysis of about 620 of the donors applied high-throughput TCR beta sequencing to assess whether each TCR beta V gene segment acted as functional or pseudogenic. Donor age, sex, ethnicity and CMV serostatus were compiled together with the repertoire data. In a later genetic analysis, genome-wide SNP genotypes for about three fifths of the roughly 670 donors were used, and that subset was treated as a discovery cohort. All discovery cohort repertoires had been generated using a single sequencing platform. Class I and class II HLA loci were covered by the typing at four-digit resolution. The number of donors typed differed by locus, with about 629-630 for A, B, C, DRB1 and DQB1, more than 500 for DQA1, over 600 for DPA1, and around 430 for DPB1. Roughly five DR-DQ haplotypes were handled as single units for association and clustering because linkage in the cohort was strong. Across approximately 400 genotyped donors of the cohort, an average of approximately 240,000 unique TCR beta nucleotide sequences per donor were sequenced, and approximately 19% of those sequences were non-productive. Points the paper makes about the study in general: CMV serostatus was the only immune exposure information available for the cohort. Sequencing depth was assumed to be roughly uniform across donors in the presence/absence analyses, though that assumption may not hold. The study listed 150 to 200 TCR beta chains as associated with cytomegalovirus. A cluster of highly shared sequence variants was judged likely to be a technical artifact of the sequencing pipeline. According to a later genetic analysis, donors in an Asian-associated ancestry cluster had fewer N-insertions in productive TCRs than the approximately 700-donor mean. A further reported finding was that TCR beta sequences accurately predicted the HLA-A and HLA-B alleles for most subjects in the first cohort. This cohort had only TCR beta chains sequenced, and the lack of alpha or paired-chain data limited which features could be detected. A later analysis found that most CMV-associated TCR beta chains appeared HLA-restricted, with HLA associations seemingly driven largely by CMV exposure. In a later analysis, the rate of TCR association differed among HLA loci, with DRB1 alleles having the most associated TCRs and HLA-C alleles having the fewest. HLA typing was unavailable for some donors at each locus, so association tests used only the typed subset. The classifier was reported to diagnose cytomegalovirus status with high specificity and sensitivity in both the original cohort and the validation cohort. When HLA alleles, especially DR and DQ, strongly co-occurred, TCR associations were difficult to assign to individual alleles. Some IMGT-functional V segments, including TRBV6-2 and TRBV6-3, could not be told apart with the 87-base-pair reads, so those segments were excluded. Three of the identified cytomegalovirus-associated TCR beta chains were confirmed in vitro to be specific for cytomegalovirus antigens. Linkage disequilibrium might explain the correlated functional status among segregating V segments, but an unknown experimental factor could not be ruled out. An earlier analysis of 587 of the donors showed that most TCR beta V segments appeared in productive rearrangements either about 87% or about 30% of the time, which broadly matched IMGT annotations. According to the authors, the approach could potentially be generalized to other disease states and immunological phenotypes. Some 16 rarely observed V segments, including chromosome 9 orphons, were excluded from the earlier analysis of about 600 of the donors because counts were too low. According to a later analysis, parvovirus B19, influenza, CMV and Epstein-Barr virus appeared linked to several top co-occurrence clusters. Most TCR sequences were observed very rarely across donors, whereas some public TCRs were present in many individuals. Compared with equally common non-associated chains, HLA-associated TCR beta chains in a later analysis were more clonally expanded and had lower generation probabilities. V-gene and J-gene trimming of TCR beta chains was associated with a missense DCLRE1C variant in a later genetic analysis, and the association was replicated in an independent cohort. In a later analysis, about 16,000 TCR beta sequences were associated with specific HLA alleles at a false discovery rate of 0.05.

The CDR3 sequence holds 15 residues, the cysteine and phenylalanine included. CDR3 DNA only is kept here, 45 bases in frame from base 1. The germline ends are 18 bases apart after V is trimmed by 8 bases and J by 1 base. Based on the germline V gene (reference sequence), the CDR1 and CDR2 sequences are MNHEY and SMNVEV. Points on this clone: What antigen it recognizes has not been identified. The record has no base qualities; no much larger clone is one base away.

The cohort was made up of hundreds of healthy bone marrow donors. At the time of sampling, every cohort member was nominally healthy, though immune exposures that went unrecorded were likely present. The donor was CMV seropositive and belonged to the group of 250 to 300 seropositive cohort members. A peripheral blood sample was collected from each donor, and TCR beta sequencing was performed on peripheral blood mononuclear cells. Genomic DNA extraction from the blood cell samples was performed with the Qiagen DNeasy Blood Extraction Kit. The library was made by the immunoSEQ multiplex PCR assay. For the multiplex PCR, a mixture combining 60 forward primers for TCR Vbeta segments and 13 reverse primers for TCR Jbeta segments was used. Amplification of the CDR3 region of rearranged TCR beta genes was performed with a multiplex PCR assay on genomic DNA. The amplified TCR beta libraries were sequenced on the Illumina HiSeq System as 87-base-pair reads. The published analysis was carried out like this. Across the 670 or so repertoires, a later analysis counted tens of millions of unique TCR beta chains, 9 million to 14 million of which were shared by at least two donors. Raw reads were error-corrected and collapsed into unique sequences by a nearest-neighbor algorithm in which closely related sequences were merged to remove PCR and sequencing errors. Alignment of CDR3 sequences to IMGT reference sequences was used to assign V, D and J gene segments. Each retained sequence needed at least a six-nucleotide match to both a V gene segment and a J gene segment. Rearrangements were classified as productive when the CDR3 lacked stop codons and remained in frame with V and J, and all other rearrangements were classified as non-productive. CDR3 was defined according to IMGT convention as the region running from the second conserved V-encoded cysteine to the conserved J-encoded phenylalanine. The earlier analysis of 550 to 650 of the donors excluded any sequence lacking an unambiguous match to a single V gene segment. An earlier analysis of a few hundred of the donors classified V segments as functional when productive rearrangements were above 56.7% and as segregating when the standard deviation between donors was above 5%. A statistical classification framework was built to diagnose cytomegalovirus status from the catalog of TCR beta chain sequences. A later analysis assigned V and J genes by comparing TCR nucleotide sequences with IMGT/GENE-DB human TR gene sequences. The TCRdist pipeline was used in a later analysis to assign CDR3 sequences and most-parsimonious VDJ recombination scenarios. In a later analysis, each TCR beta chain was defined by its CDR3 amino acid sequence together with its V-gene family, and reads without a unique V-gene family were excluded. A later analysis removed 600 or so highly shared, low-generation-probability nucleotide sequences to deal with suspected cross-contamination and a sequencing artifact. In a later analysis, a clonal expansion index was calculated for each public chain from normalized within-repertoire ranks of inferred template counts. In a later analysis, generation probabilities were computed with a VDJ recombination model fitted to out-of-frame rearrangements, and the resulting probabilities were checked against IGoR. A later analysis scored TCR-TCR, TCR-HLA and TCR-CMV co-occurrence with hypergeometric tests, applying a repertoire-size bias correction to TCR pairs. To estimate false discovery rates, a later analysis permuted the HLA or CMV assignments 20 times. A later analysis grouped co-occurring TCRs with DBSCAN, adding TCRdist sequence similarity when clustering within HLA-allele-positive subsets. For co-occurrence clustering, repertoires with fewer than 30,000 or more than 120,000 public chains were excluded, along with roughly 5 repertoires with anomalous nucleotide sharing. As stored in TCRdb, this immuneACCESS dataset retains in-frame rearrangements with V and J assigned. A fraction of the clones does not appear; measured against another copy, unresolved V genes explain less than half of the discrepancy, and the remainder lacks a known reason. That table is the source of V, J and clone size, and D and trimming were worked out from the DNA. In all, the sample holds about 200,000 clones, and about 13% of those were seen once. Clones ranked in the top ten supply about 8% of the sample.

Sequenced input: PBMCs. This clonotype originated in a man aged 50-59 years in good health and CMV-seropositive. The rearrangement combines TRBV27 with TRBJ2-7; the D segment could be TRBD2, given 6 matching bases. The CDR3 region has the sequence CASPCWRRESYEQYF. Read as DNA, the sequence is TGTGCCAGCCCTTGTTGGCGGAGGGAGTCCTACGAGCAGTACTTC.